A single sample is the source of the 17 T cell receptor beta chains below, sequenced in a study of blood T cell repertoires in COVID-19. Some clones are missing from TCRdb's copy, which holds only in-frame ones; the method was immunoSEQ multiplex PCR. The repertoire includes approximately 250,000 clones, 83% of them detected once, and about 7.4% sits in the top ten. The sequenced material came from peripheral blood. The receptors derive from a woman aged 45-65 years with acute or convalescent COVID-19.

V is TRBV9 and J is TRBJ1-4; 7 nucleotides match TRBD1. The CDR3 contains 16 residues. With V trimmed by 0 bases and J by 0 bases, 2 bases remained unmatched. Germline V gene sequence: CDR1 SGDLS, CDR2 YYNGEE. This CDR3 is CASSVGDRATNEKLFF. CDR3 bases: TGTGCCAGCAGCGTAGGAGACAGGGCAACTAATGAAAAACTGTTTTTT. The complete variable domain, with remaining parts taken from reference TRBV9 and TRBJ1-4, reads DSGVTQTPKHLITATGQRVTLRCSPRSGDLSVYWYQQSLDQGLQFLIQYYNGEERAKGNILERFSAQQFPDLHSELNLSSLELGDSALYFCASSVGDRATNEKLFFGSGTQLSVL.

This clone occurred a few times. The chain has TRBV27 and TRBJ2-5; tentative D call: TRBD1 (7 bases). Germline assignment: CDR1 MNHEY and CDR2 SMNVEV (reference sequence). The CDR3 runs to 14 residues. The V and J ends lost 3 bases and 4 bases respectively, with 12 bases between them. The chain's CDR3 is CASSFRQGGETQYF. The CDR3 DNA follows: TGTGCCAGCAGTTTTAGGCAGGGGGGAGAGACCCAGTACTTC.

The chain employs TRBV4-1 and TRBJ1-1; D is undetermined. The CDR3 has 15 amino acids. The germline V gene has CDR1 MGHRA and CDR2 YSYEKL. Trimming shortened V by 3 bases and J by 5 bases, and 16 bases separated the two germline ends. The CDR3 region is CASSHSRSGRTEAFF. As DNA, the CDR3 is TGCGCCAGCAGCCATAGCCGCAGTGGTCGTACTGAAGCTTTCTTT.

This clone was picked up a small number of times. The V and J genes are TRBV9 and TRBJ1-4; possibly TRBD1 for D (5 bases). The CDR3 totals 16 residues. Germline V gene data show CDR1 as SGDLS and CDR2 as YYNGEE. Trimming stripped 4 bases from V and 7 bases from J, with 20 bases between. Here the CDR3 reads CASSTGPGEGGEKLFF. The DNA of the CDR3 is TGTGCCAGCAGCACAGGTCCCGGGGAGGGAGGTGAAAAACTGTTTTTT.

The chain recombines TRBV2 with TRBJ2-2; weak D call: TRBD2 (6 bases). Germline values: CDR1 SNHLY, CDR2 FYNNEI. Trimming pared 6 bases from V and 2 bases from J, leaving 16 bases between. CDR3 size: 16 residues. In DNA form, the CDR3 reads TGTGCCAGCAGCGATACCCGTAGCGGAAACACCGGGGAGCTGTTTTTT. The encoded protein is CASSDTRSGNTGELFF.

The chain is built from TRBV9 and TRBJ1-5, with D perhaps TRBD1 (5 bases). This CDR3 has 16 residues. Trimming shortened V by 0 bases and J by 1 base, and 11 bases separated the two germline ends. Germline assignment: CDR1 SGDLS and CDR2 YYNGEE. The CDR3 is CASSVGEGASNQPQHF. The CDR3 DNA reads as TGTGCCAGCAGCGTAGGAGAAGGGGCGAGCAATCAGCCCCAGCATTTT.

This clone was recorded once. The V gene is TRBV5-4, the J gene TRBJ1-1; unclear D gene. Germline CDR1 and CDR2: SGHNT and YYREEE (reference sequence). The CDR3 loop spans 13 amino acids. V lost 3 bases to trimming and J lost 2 bases, with 8 bases between them. CDR3: CASSSQSNTEAFF. The CDR3 DNA sequence: TGTGCCAGCAGCTCACAGTCAAACACTGAAGCTTTCTTT.

The chain uses TRBV19 and TRBJ2-1; no clear D. Germline V gene sequence: CDR1 LNHDA, CDR2 SQIVND (reference sequence). V lost 1 base to trimming and J lost 6 bases, with 4 bases between them. The CDR3 consists of 12 residues. The DNA for the CDR3 is TGTGCCAGTAGTATAGGAGCCAATGAGCAGTTCTTC. This translates into CASSIGANEQFF.

The J gene is TRBJ2-1, the V gene TRBV14, with 9 positions matching TRBD2. Germline CDR1 SGHDN, CDR2 FVKESK. The CDR3 has 15 amino acids. V trimming: 1 base; J trimming: 7 bases; junction bases outside the gene matches: 5. The CDR3 DNA reads TGTGCCAGCAGCCAAGTCCTAGCGGGGTGGAATGAGCAGTTCTTC. It translates to CASSQVLAGWNEQFF.

V gene TRBV5-1 combines with J gene TRBJ1-1, with D maybe TRBD1 (5 bases). This CDR3 comprises 11 residues. CDR1 is SGHRS, CDR2 YFSETQ, per germline. The V end was cut by 2 bases, the J end by 9 bases, with 8 bases between. The CDR3 is CASSFDSKAFF. The DNA for the CDR3 is TGCGCCAGCAGCTTTGACAGCAAAGCTTTCTTT.

This rearrangement joins TRBV27 to TRBJ1-1; weak D call: TRBD1 (5 bases). Germline values: CDR1 MNHEY, CDR2 SMNVEV (reference sequence). V lost 5 bases, J lost 1 base, and 8 bases lay in between. This CDR3 spans 13 amino acids. This CDR3 is CASSLDRNTEAFF. The CDR3 DNA reads TGTGCCAGCAGTCTTGACAGGAACACTGAAGCTTTCTTT.

The chain employs TRBV29-1 and TRBJ2-1; D may be TRBD1 or TRBD2 (6 bases each). Germline-derived CDR1 and CDR2 are SQVTM and ANQGSEA. The CDR3 runs to 10 residues. Trimming stripped 7 bases from V and 6 bases from J, with 7 bases between. The CDR3 DNA follows: TGCAGCGGGGGGGCCAATGAGCAGTTCTTC. This codes for CSGGANEQFF.

The chain combines TRBV7-2 with TRBJ2-2, with TRBD2 matching 8 bases. Germline-derived CDR1 and CDR2 are SGHTA and FQGNSA. The CDR3 is 14 residues long. The chain's CDR3 is CAGGSGGLTGELFF. The CDR3 region has the DNA TGTGCAGGAGGCAGCGGGGGATTAACCGGGGAGCTGTTTTTT.

The CDR3 here is CATSDLDSTEAFF. CDR3 in DNA: TGTGCCACCAGTGACCTGGACAGCACTGAAGCTTTCTTT. This sequence joins TRBV24-1 and TRBJ1-1; a possible D gene is TRBD1 (6 bases). Trimming shortened V by 4 bases and J by 4 bases, and 9 bases separated the two germline ends. The germline V gene encodes CDR1 KGHDR and CDR2 SFDVKD. This CDR3 is 13 amino acids long.

V gene TRBV5-5 combines with J gene TRBJ2-5; the D gene is possibly TRBD2 (5 bases). The CDR3 contains 13 residues. The germline CDR1 and CDR2 sequences are SGHKS and YYEKEE (reference sequence). The ends were cut back, 2 bases at V and 5 bases at J, with 10 bases in the middle. CDR3 coding DNA: TGTGCCAGCAGCTTTCCGGGAAAGGAGACCCAGTACTTC. This codes for CASSFPGKETQYF.

The chain employs TRBV7-2 and TRBJ2-7, with TRBD2 as a possible D gene (6 bases). Trimming left V 5 bases short and J 6 bases short, with 17 bases between. CDR1 and CDR2 (germline): SGHTA, FQGNSA. CDR3 length: 14 residues. CDR3 nucleotides: TGTGCCAGCAGCCCAGGGACTTACCTCCCCGAGCAGTACTTC. Its protein is CASSPGTYLPEQYF.

In the case of this clone: Other nucleotide sequences from this sample produce the same CDR3. The chain has TRBV7-2 and TRBJ2-2, with a possible D match to TRBD1 (6 bases). Germline assignment: CDR1 SGHTA and CDR2 FQGNSA. The length of the CDR3 is 13 residues. V was trimmed by 4 bases and J by 5 bases, leaving 8 bases between them. The CDR3 coding sequence is TGTGCCAGCAGCTCAGGGGTTACCGGGGAGCTGTTTTTT. It encodes CASSSGVTGELFF.